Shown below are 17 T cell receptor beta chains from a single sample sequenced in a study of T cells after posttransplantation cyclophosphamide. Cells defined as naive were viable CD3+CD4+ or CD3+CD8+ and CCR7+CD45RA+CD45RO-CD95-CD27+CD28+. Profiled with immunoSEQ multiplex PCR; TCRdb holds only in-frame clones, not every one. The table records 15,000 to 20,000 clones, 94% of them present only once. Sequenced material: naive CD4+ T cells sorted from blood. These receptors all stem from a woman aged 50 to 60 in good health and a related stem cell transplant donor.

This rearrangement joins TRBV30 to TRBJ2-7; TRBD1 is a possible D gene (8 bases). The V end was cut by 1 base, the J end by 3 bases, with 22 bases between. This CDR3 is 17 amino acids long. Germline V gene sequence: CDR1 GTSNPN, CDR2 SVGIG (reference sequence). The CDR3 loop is CAWSAPGGMGGGYEQYF. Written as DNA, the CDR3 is TGTGCCTGGAGTGCCCCAGGGGGCATGGGGGGGGGCTACGAGCAGTACTTC.

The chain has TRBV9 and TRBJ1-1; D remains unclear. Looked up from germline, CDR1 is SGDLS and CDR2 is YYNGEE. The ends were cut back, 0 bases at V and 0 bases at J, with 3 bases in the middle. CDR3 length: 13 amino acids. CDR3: CASSVGMNTEAFF. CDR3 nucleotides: TGTGCCAGCAGCGTAGGTATGAACACTGAAGCTTTCTTT.

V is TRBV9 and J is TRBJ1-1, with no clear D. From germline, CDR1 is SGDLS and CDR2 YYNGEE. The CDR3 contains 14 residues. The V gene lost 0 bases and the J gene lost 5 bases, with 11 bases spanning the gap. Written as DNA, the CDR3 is TGTGCCAGCAGCGTAGGATTGGCCCAAACTGAAGCTTTCTTT. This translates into CASSVGLAQTEAFF.

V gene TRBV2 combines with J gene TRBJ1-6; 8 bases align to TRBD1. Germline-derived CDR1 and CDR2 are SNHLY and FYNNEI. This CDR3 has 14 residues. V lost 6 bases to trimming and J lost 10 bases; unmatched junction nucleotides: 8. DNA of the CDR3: TGTGCCAGCAGACCCGGACAGGGACGGTCACCCCTCCACTTT. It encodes CASRPGQGRSPLHF.

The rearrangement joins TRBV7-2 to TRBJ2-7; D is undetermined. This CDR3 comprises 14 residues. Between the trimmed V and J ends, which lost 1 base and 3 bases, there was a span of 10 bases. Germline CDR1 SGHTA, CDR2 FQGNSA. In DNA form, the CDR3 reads TGTGCCAGCAGCTTAGTTCCAGAAAGCTACGAGCAGTACTTC. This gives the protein CASSLVPESYEQYF.

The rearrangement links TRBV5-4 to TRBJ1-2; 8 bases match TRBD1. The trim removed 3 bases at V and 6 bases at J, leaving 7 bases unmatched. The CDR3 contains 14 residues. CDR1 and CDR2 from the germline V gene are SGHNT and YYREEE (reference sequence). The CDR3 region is CASSSGQGKDGYTF. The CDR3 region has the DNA TGTGCCAGCAGCTCCGGACAGGGAAAAGATGGCTACACCTTC.

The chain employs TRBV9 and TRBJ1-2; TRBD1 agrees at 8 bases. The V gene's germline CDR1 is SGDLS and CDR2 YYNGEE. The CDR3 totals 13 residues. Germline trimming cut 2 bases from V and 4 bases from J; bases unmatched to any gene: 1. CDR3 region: CASSVQGAYGYTF. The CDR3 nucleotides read TGTGCCAGCAGCGTTCAGGGGGCCTATGGCTACACCTTC. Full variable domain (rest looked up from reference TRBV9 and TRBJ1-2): DSGVTQTPKHLITATGQRVTLRCSPRSGDLSVYWYQQSLDQGLQFLIQYYNGEERAKGNILERFSAQQFPDLHSELNLSSLELGDSALYFCASSVQGAYGYTFGSGTRLTVV.

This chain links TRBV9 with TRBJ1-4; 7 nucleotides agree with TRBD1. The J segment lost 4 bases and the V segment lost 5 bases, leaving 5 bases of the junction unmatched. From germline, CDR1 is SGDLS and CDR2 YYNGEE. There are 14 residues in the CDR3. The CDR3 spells CASRGSGGNEKLFF. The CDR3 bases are TGTGCCAGCAGAGGTTCAGGGGGTAATGAAAAACTGTTTTTT.

Here the CDR3 DNA reads TGTGCCAGCTTTAGCCGGATAAGCACCGGGGAGCTGTTTTTT. It specifies CASFSRISTGELFF. The rearrangement links TRBV18 to TRBJ2-2; D gene ambiguous. V was clipped by 7 bases and J by 4 bases, with 13 bases between them. The length of the CDR3 is 14 residues. Germline-derived CDR1 and CDR2 are KGHSH and LQKENI.

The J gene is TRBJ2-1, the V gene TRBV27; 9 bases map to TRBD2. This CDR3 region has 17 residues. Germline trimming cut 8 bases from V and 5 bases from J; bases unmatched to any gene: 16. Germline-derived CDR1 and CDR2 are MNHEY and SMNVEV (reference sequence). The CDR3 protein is CASQRGIMASGDNEQFF. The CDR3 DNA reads TGTGCCAGCCAGCGGGGGATTATGGCTAGCGGGGACAATGAGCAGTTCTTC.

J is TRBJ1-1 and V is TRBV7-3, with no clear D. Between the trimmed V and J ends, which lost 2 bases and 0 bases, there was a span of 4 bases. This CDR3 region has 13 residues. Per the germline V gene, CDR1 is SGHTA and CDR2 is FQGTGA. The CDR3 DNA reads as TGTGCCAGCAGCTTAGGCATGAACACTGAAGCTTTCTTT. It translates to CASSLGMNTEAFF.

The CDR3 reads CAWSVPRVGGQPQHF. The CDR3 region has the DNA TGTGCCTGGAGTGTACCGAGGGTGGGAGGTCAGCCCCAGCATTTT. This chain joins TRBV30 and TRBJ1-5; D ambiguous. The V gene lost 0 bases and the J gene lost 6 bases, with 15 bases spanning the gap. Looked up from germline, CDR1 is GTSNPN and CDR2 is SVGIG (reference sequence). This CDR3 is 15 amino acids long.

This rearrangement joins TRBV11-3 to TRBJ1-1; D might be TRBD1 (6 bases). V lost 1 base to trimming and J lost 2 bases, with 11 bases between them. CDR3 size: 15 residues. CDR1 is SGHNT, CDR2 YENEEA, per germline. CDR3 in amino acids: CASSLGLGTNTEAFF. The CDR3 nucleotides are TGTGCCAGCAGCTTAGGCCTAGGGACAAACACTGAAGCTTTCTTT.

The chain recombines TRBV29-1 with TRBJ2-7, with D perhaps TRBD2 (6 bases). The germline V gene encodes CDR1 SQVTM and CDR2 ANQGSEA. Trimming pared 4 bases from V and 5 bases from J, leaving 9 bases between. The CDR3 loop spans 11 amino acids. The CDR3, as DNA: TGCAGCGTTGGAGGGAGGCACGAGCAGTACTTC. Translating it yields CSVGGRHEQYF.

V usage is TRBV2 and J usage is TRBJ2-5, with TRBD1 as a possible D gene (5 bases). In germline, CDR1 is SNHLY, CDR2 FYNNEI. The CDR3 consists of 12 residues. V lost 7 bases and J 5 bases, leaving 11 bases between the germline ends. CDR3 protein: CASKGSAETQYF. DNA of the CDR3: TGTGCCAGCAAGGGGTCTGCGGAGACCCAGTACTTC.

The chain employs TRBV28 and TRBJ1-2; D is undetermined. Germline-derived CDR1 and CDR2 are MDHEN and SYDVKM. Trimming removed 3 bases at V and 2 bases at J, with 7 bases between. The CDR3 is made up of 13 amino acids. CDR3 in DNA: TGTGCCAGCAGTTTTGGGCAGAACTATGGCTACACCTTC. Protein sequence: CASSFGQNYGYTF.

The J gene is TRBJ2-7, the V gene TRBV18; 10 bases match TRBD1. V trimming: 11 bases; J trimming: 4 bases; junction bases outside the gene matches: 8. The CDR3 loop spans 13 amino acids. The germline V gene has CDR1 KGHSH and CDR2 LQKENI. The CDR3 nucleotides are TGTGCCTCCCGACAGGGGGCTGGTTACGAGCAGTACTTC. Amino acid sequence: CASRQGAGYEQYF.